This T cell receptor beta chain was sequenced for a study of blood T cells in healthy people across ages. Alongside a J-beta primer mix, a sample-barcoded 5' primer served in a second PCR lasting about 7 to 12 cycles. TCRdb reprocessed the 5' RACE reads via MiXCR and lists one record per CDR3 protein. The sample consists of 800,000 or so distinct CDR3 sequences, approximately 67% of them appearing once. The CDR3 spans 13 residues. CDR1 and CDR2 (germline): SGHTA, FQGNSA. V gave up 1 base and J gave up 14 bases, with 15 bases separating them. Sequencing was done on a sample of blood. The chain joins TRBV7-2 to TRBJ2-1; D possibly corresponds to TRBD2 (5 bases). This receptor was identified in a man between 25 and 39 years old in good health. The CDR3 DNA follows: TGTGCCAGCAGCTTAGGGCTAGCAAACGAGGAGTTCTTC. Translated, it gives CASSLGLANEEFF. The whole variable domain, filled in from reference TRBV7-2 and TRBJ2-1, reads GAGVSQSPSNKVTEKGKDVELRCDPISGHTALYWYRQSLGQGLEFLIYFQGNSAPDKSGLPSDRFSAERTGGSVSTLTIQRTQQEDSAVYLCASSLGLANEEFFGPGTRLTVL.